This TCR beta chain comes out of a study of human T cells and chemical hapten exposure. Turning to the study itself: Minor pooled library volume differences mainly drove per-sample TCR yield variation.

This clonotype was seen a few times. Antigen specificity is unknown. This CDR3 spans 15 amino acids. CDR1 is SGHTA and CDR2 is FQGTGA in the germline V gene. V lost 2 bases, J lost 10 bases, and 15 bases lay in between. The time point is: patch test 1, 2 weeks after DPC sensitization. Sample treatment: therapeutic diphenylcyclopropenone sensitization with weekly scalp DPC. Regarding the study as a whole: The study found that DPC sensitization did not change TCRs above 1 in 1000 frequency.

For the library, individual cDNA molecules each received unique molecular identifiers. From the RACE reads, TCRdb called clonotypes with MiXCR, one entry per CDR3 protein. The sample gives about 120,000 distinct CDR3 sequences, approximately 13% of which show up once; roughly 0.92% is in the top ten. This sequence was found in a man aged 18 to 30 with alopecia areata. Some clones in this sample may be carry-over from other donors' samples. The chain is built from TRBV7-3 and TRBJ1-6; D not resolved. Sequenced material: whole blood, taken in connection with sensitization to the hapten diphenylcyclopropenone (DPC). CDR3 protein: CASSLGRETQSPLHF. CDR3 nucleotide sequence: TGTGCCAGCAGCTTAGGGCGGGAAACGCAGTCACCCCTCCACTTT.